The 5 T cell receptor beta chains reported below all come from one sample, sequenced in a study of T cell changes during pregnancy in multiple sclerosis. The method was immunoSEQ multiplex PCR; TCRdb's version includes in-frame clones alone and lacks a portion of them. The table shows tens of thousands of clones, with roughly 92% occurring only once. Sequencing was performed on CD4+ T cells from peripheral blood mononuclear cells, taken before pregnancy. The receptors derive from a female donor with multiple sclerosis, enrolled in a pregnancy study.

V and J are TRBV28 and TRBJ2-7; the match to TRBD1 covers 10 bases. The length of the CDR3 is 15 residues. CDR1 is MDHEN, CDR2 SYDVKM, per germline. The junction had 4 bases not matched to a gene; V was cut back by 5 bases and J by 0 bases. The DNA for the CDR3 is TGTGCCAGCAGTAGACAGGGGGCTACCTCCTACGAGCAGTACTTC. As protein: CASSRQGATSYEQYF. Supplemented by reference TRBV28 and TRBJ2-7, the full variable domain reads DVKVTQSSRYLVKRTGEKVFLECVQDMDHENMFWYRQDPGLGLRLIYFSYDVKMKEKGDIPEGYSVSREKKERFSLILESASTNQTSMYLCASSRQGATSYEQYFGPGTRLTVT.

The chain employs TRBV19 and TRBJ2-7; TRBD1 agrees at 10 bases. Per the germline V gene, CDR1 is LNHDA and CDR2 is SQIVND (reference sequence). CDR3 length equals 18 residues. V shed 5 bases, J shed 1 base, and the junction held 14 bases outside the gene matches. CDR3 coding DNA: TGTGCCAGTAGTCCCCGGGACAGGGGTTTAGCGGGGTCCTACGAGCAGTACTTC. Protein product: CASSPRDRGLAGSYEQYF.

The chain combines TRBV6-5 with TRBJ2-7; possible D gene TRBD2, 6 bases. CDR1 is MNHEY and CDR2 is SVGAGI in the germline V gene. This CDR3 has 15 residues. V was clipped by 2 bases and J by 2 bases, with 13 bases between them. CDR3 region: CASSYLGTPTYEQYF. CDR3 DNA: TGTGCCAGCAGTTACCTCGGGACTCCTACCTACGAGCAGTACTTC.

This chain connects TRBV5-1 to TRBJ1-6; weak D call: TRBD1 (6 bases). This CDR3 is built from 14 residues. Deletions cut 3 bases from V and 7 bases from J, with 11 bases between. CDR1 and CDR2 from the germline V gene are SGHRS and YFSETQ. The CDR3 nucleotides read TGCGCCAGCAGCTGGGGGCGGGGGAATTCACCCCTCCACTTT. Translating it yields CASSWGRGNSPLHF. The complete variable domain, with remaining parts taken from reference TRBV5-1 and TRBJ1-6, reads KAGVTQTPRYLIKTRGQQVTLSCSPISGHRSVSWYQQTPGQGLQFLFEYFSETQRNKGNFPGRFSGRQFSNSRSEMNVSTLELGDSALYLCASSWGRGNSPLHFGNGTRLTVT.

V is TRBV19 and J is TRBJ1-2; the match to TRBD1 covers 7 bases. Per the germline V gene, CDR1 is LNHDA and CDR2 is SQIVND (reference sequence). The junction had 2 bases not matched to a gene; V was cut back by 3 bases and J by 4 bases. The CDR3 totals 13 residues. The CDR3 coding sequence is TGTGCCAGTAGTATCGGGACAGCCTATGGCTACACCTTC. Protein: CASSIGTAYGYTF.